A selection of T cell receptor beta chains follows, all from one sample in a study of graft-versus-host responses after intestinal transplantation. Produced via immunoSEQ multiplex PCR; TCRdb's table is partial and in-frame only. The sample consists of just over 40,000 clones, 91% of them appearing once. Sample: PBMCs, taken 314 days after intestinal transplant. The origin of the receptors is a human patient who received an intestinal transplant, so some T cells may come from the graft donor. Both conserved end residues are part of each CDR3. A D gene is named only where the DNA matches it firmly. The size of a clone is reported for some rows only, either as once, few or many, or as a class for expanded clones.

NA TRBJ2-7 TRBV5-1 TRBD2 CASSPTSGSYEQYF TGCGCCAGCAGCCCGACTAGCGGGAGCTACGAGCAGTACTTC
NA TRBJ2-3 TRBV29-1 TRBD1 CSVESTGTAALGQYF TGCAGCGTAGAGAGCACCGGGACAGCCGCCCTAGGGCAGTATTTT
NA TRBJ2-1 TRBV2 NA CASSPRDILIYEQFF TGTGCCAGCAGCCCCAGGGATATCCTTATCTATGAGCAGTTCTTC
NA TRBJ1-6 TRBV5-1 NA CASSLGTTRGSPLHF TGCGCCAGCAGCTTGGGTACTACTAGAGGTTCACCCCTCCACTTT
few TRBJ2-1 TRBV5-4 NA CASSLGAGSPYNEQFF TGTGCCAGCAGCTTGGGAGCGGGTTCTCCCTACAATGAGCAGTTCTTC
NA TRBJ2-3 TRBV29-1 TRBD1 CSAQDRVNTQYF TGCAGCGCCCAAGACAGGGTAAATACGCAGTATTTT
NA TRBJ2-7 TRBV27 TRBD1 CASSLGQGYYEQYF TGTGCCAGCAGTTTGGGACAGGGCTACTACGAGCAGTACTTC
NA TRBJ2-3 TRBV2 NA CASSEIGGSTDTQYF TGTGCCAGCAGTGAAATCGGCGGCTCCACAGATACGCAGTATTTT
NA TRBJ1-2 TRBV7-9 NA CASSLGGSEEGYGYTF TGTGCCAGCAGCTTAGGGGGGAGTGAGGAGGGCTATGGCTACACCTTC
NA TRBJ1-4 TRBV4-1 TRBD1 CASSQDRGTVLDRGRPRWLFF TGCGCCAGCAGCCAAGATCGCGGCACAGTTTTGGACAGGGGCCGGCCTCGATGGCTGTTTTTT
NA TRBJ1-1 TRBV18 NA CASSRMSTEAFF TGTGCCAGCTCAAGGATGAGCACTGAAGCTTTCTTT
NA TRBJ1-1 TRBV7-9 TRBD1 CASSPVGRTGIYTEAFF TGTGCCAGCAGCCCAGTGGGGCGGACAGGGATTTACACTGAAGCTTTCTTT
NA TRBJ1-5 TRBV12-2 NA CASRRGGPGNQPQHF TGTGCAAGTCGCCGAGGAGGGCCGGGGAACCAGCCCCAGCATTTT
NA TRBJ1-2 TRBV4-1 NA CASSQIVDNYGYTF TGCGCCAGCAGCCAAATAGTGGATAACTATGGCTACACCTTC
NA TRBJ2-2 TRBV11-3 NA CASSFQNTGELFF TGTGCCAGCAGCTTCCAGAACACCGGGGAGCTGTTTTTT
NA TRBJ1-4 TRBV9 NA CASSVQAAATNEKLFF TGTGCCAGCAGCGTACAGGCAGCTGCAACTAATGAAAAACTGTTTTTT
NA TRBJ2-2 TRBV9 TRBD2 CASSVLAGDGGELFF TGTGCCAGCAGCGTACTAGCGGGAGATGGTGGGGAGCTGTTTTTT
few TRBJ2-2 TRBV6-1 TRBD2 CASSELAGAWGGELFF TGTGCCAGCAGTGAACTAGCGGGGGCATGGGGCGGGGAGCTGTTTTTT
NA TRBJ2-2 TRBV4-1 NA CASSPTLNRGGMNTGELFF TGCGCCAGCAGCCCTACCCTAAACAGGGGAGGAATGAACACCGGGGAGCTGTTTTTT
once TRBJ2-3 TRBV7-3 TRBD1 CASSLRTGGADTQYF TGTGCCAGCAGCCTGAGGACAGGGGGCGCAGATACGCAGTATTTT
NA TRBJ1-1 TRBV29-1 NA CSVERPPGTNTEAFF TGCAGCGTTGAAAGGCCCCCAGGGACGAACACTGAAGCTTTCTTT
NA TRBJ2-7 TRBV6-1 TRBD2 CASSKLAGVFYEQYF TGTGCCAGCAGTAAACTAGCGGGGGTCTTCTACGAGCAGTACTTC
NA TRBJ1-2 TRBV5-4 NA CASSEGGRRYGYTF TGTGCCAGCAGCGAGGGGGGCCGCCGTTATGGCTACACCTTC
NA TRBJ2-4 TRBV2 NA CASSRDNIAKNIQYF TGTGCCAGCAGTCGGGACAATATAGCCAAAAACATTCAGTACTTC
NA TRBJ2-5 TRBV5-1 NA CASSLGRWRYQETQYF TGCGCCAGCAGCTTGGGGAGATGGCGGTACCAAGAGACCCAGTACTTC
NA TRBJ1-2 TRBV4-1 TRBD1 CASRTYRGNYGYTF TGCGCCAGCAGAACTTACAGGGGTAACTATGGCTACACCTTC
NA TRBJ1-4 TRBV12-5 NA CASGLRATNEKLFF TGTGCTAGTGGTTTACGAGCAACTAATGAAAAACTGTTTTTT
NA TRBJ2-5 TRBV5-1 TRBD1 CASSPDRGEEIQYF TGCGCCAGCAGCCCCGACAGGGGTGAAGAGATCCAGTACTTC
NA TRBJ1-1 TRBV6-4 TRBD1 CASSDPRDRVFTEAFF TGTGCCAGCAGTGACCCAAGGGACAGGGTCTTCACTGAAGCTTTCTTT
NA TRBJ1-5 TRBV6-5 NA CASNGQLSNQPQHF TGTGCCAGCAATGGACAGCTAAGCAATCAGCCCCAGCATTTT
NA TRBJ1-2 TRBV6-1 NA CASSEAGGADGYTF TGTGCCAGCAGTGAAGCGGGGGGGGCGGATGGCTACACCTTC
NA TRBJ2-5 TRBV28 TRBD1 CASSLMDRVLQETQYF TGTGCCAGCAGTTTGATGGACAGGGTACTCCAAGAGACCCAGTACTTC
few TRBJ1-1 TRBV5-1 NA CASSLWQGNTEAFF TGCGCCAGCAGCTTGTGGCAGGGGAACACTGAAGCTTTCTTT
NA TRBJ2-1 TRBV27 TRBD1 CASSFGRGRDPEQFF TGTGCCAGCAGTTTTGGCAGGGGGCGAGACCCTGAGCAGTTCTTC
NA TRBJ2-7 TRBV7-2 TRBD1 CASSPSDRVYEQYF TGTGCCAGCAGCCCCTCGGACAGGGTTTACGAGCAGTACTTC
NA TRBJ2-1 TRBV5-1 TRBD2 CASSNIAGGNLDEQFF TGCGCCAGCAGCAATATAGCGGGAGGGAATCTTGATGAGCAGTTCTTC
NA TRBJ1-5 TRBV28 NA CASPDHIQDQPQHF TGTGCCAGCCCCGACCACATCCAGGATCAGCCCCAGCATTTT
once TRBJ2-3 TRBV7-3 NA CASSLIPSTDTQYF TGTGCCAGCAGCTTGATCCCAAGTACAGATACGCAGTATTTT
NA TRBJ1-5 TRBV5-5 NA CASSLEGSNQPQHF TGTGCCAGCAGCTTGGAGGGTTCCAATCAGCCCCAGCATTTT
NA TRBJ2-7 TRBV5-1 NA CASSSGVREQYF TGCGCCAGCAGTTCAGGGGTCCGCGAGCAGTACTTC
once TRBJ1-2 TRBV5-1 NA CASSFSGQGYGYTF TGCGCCAGCAGCTTTTCGGGTCAGGGGTATGGCTACACCTTC
NA TRBJ2-2 TRBV2 TRBD1 CASSGTGWGYTGELFF TGTGCCAGCAGTGGGACAGGGTGGGGGTACACCGGGGAGCTGTTTTTT
NA TRBJ2-3 TRBV7-3 NA CASSLNGPPTDTQYF TGTGCCAGCAGCTTAAATGGACCACCCACAGATACGCAGTATTTT
NA TRBJ2-3 TRBV2 TRBD2 CASRASGGYSTDTQYF TGTGCCAGCAGGGCTAGCGGGGGGTATTCCACAGATACGCAGTATTTT
once TRBJ1-3 TRBV7-9 TRBD1 CASSYGTGFGNTIYF TGTGCCAGCAGCTATGGGACAGGGTTTGGAAACACCATATATTTT
NA TRBJ2-1 TRBV9 TRBD2 CASSVGYQREPWGEQFF TGTGCCAGCAGCGTAGGTTACCAGCGGGAGCCCTGGGGTGAGCAGTTCTTC
NA TRBJ2-7 TRBV7-8 NA CASSLEQDRSSYEQYF TGTGCCAGCAGCCTCGAACAGGATCGGAGCTCCTACGAGCAGTACTTC
once TRBJ2-3 TRBV7-6 NA CASSFRRRGADTQYF TGTGCCAGCAGCTTTCGACGCAGGGGCGCAGATACGCAGTATTTT
few TRBJ2-1 TRBV6-4 NA CASSGSSENEQFF TGTGCCAGCAGTGGTTCTAGCGAGAATGAGCAGTTCTTC
NA TRBJ1-1 TRBV19 NA CASSPGTNTEAFF TGTGCCAGTAGTCCCGGGACTAACACTGAAGCTTTCTTT
NA TRBJ1-2 TRBV5-4 NA CASSLGPVGGYTF TGTGCCAGCAGCTTGGGCCCGGTGGGGGGCTACACCTTC
NA TRBJ1-5 TRBV7-9 TRBD1 CASSLDGTVNQPQHF TGTGCCAGCAGCTTAGACGGGACAGTAAATCAGCCCCAGCATTTT
once TRBJ2-7 TRBV18 NA CASSPTTGLYEQYF TGTGCCAGCTCCCCGACTACGGGGCTGTACGAGCAGTACTTC
NA TRBJ2-7 TRBV6-5 TRBD1 CASTLGPGGYEQYF TGTGCCAGCACCTTAGGGCCAGGGGGATACGAGCAGTACTTC
NA TRBJ1-4 TRBV19 TRBD1 CASSMFRGTGDEKLFF TGTGCCAGTAGTATGTTTCGCGGGACAGGGGATGAAAAACTGTTTTTT
few TRBJ2-7 TRBV7-3 NA CASSLTRGYEQYF TGTGCCAGCAGCTTAACTAGGGGCTACGAGCAGTACTTC
NA TRBJ1-2 TRBV6-1 NA CASSEGGHYGYTF TGTGCCAGCAGTGAAGGGGGACACTATGGCTACACCTTC